This T cell receptor beta chain was retrieved from a study of CD8 T cell repertoires and HIV-1 epitope variants. Study information: Separate wells received one of Twenty-five Gag or Nef variant peptides. Cultures ran around nine days, with IL-2, IL-7 and IL-15 added on days 3 and 7. Controls included no peptide, Ebola AY9 epitope, and a CMV, EBV, flu pool.

Survey-depth immunoSEQ sequencing covered TCR beta CDR3 regions. Clones were sequenced by immunoSEQ multiplex PCR, and TCRdb holds only the in-frame ones, with some missing. In the table there are roughly 6,000 clones, roughly 65% of which are singletons. Germline V CDR1 and CDR2: SGHAT, FQNNGV. V was clipped by 2 bases and J by 0 bases, with 8 bases between them. CDR3 length: 14 amino acids. Comment on this clone: Antigen specificity is unknown.

V gene TRBV11-2 combines with J gene TRBJ2-7; D gene uncertain. This TCR came from a male donor with HIV. The sequencing sample was made of cultured CD8+ T cells derived from PBMCs. CDR3 in DNA: TGTGCCAGCAGCTTATCGGTCCCCTCCTACGAGCAGTACTTC. Encoded protein: CASSLSVPSYEQYF. Together with reference TRBV11-2 and TRBJ2-7, the CDR3 gives the full variable domain: EAGVAQSPRYKIIEKRQSVAFWCNPISGHATLYWYQQILGQGPKLLIQFQNNGVVDDSQLPKDRFSAERLKGVDSTLKIQPAKLEDSAVYLCASSLSVPSYEQYFGPGTRLTVT.